The present T cell receptor (beta chain) was sequenced within a study of T-cell reconstitution after alpha-beta-depleted transplantation in children. The CDR3 extends over 16 amino acids. J gave up 7 bases and V 4 bases, and 15 bases lay outside the gene matches. Germline V gene data show CDR1 as SEHNR and CDR2 as FQNEAQ (reference sequence). Preparing the TCRbeta library involved the use of unique molecular identifiers. A single record per CDR3 protein comes from TCRdb applying MiXCR to the PCR reads. The sample yields about 640,000 distinct CDR3 sequences, 10% to 15% seen once. Study-wide points: Some patients' high day-60 TCRbeta diversity was attributed to recipient cells surviving conditioning.

As regards this clonotype: Its specificity is unknown.

This chain links TRBV7-9 with TRBJ1-1; TRBD1 agrees at 7 bases. The sequencing here drew on PBMCs, mostly from graft donor cells, taken 360 days after TCRalphabeta/CD19-depleted stem cell transplant. The source is a male patient between 5 and 17 years old who had a stem cell transplant for acute myeloid leukemia, so the T cells may come from the graft donor. CDR3 region: CASSSSTGTASFEAFF. The CDR3 nucleotides read TGTGCCAGCAGCTCGTCAACCGGGACAGCGTCTTTTGAAGCTTTCTTT.